This T cell receptor beta chain came from a study of cytomegalovirus exposure and HLA in healthy donors listed by TCRdb under 2017. Broadly, across the study: In an earlier analysis of 587 of the donors, 250 to 350 Gb of sequence data and 117 million unique TCR beta sequences from some 170 million T cells were reported. The study aimed to test whether cataloging public T cell receptors could reveal signatures of past pathogen exposure. Donor age, sex, ethnicity and CMV serostatus were compiled together with the repertoire data. The number of typed donors differed by locus: roughly 629-640 for A, B, C, DRB1 and DQB1; 500 to 550 for DQA1; approximately 600 for DPA1; and around 450 for DPB1. In an earlier analysis of over 550 of the donors, high-throughput TCR beta sequencing was used to judge whether each TCR beta V gene segment behaved as functional or pseudogenic. To predict cytomegalovirus infection status, the study brought together high-throughput TCR immunosequencing, statistical association of individual TCRs with disease status, and machine learning. To study patterns of TCR occurrence, a later analysis re-analyzed previously published TCR beta repertoires from 666 donors and added high-resolution HLA genotyping. On average, around 240,000 unique TCR beta nucleotide sequences were sequenced per donor among some 420 genotyped donors of the cohort, with roughly 20% of those sequences being non-productive. A later genetic analysis used genome-wide SNP genotypes for about 60% of the roughly 700 donors, treating that subset as a discovery cohort. An early release covering roughly 600 HLA-typed donors comprised 250 to 350 gigabases of sequencing data and around 80 million unique TCR sequences. The study used immunosequencing to profile the T cell repertoires of some 600 subjects and linked those repertoires to cytomegalovirus serostatus. The genetic ancestry cluster associated with self-reported Caucasian donors included 81% of the roughly 390 genotyped donors. Rather than using new phenotypic data, the later analysis identified candidate immune exposures from TCR beta sequences and from how often those sequences occurred across donors. All discovery cohort repertoires had been generated using a single sequencing platform. HLA typing included class I and class II loci at four-digit resolution. Four or five DR-DQ haplotypes were handled as single units for association and clustering, since linkage in the cohort was strong. In addition to the first cohort of hundreds of subjects, a separate validation cohort of about 120 different subjects was used.

Sequences SNHLY (CDR1) and FYNNEI (CDR2) are obtained from the germline V gene. CDR3 length: 13 amino acids, cysteine to phenylalanine. The kept DNA is CDR3 alone, 39 bases in frame from the first base. Trimming costs V 3 bases and J 2 bases, and their ends lie 8 bases apart. The receptor library was made with the immunoSEQ multiplex PCR assay. For the multiplex PCR, a mixture combining 60 forward primers for TCR Vbeta segments and 13 reverse primers for TCR Jbeta segments was used. A multiplex PCR assay on genomic DNA amplified the CDR3 region of rearranged TCR beta genes. On the Illumina HiSeq System, the amplified TCR beta libraries were sequenced as 87-base-pair reads. Turning to the authors' computational methods: A later analysis tallied roughly 80 million unique TCR beta chains across the 600 to 700 repertoires, and approximately 11 million of those chains were shared by two or more donors. A nearest-neighbor algorithm error-corrected the raw reads and collapsed the reads into unique sequences, merging closely related sequences to remove PCR and sequencing errors. V, D and J gene segments were assigned by aligning CDR3 sequences to IMGT reference sequences. For a sequence to be retained, a match of at least six nucleotides to both a V gene segment and a J gene segment was required. Rearrangements were called productive when the CDR3 lacked stop codons and stayed in frame with V and J; all others were non-productive. CDR3 was defined according to IMGT convention as the region running from the second conserved V-encoded cysteine to the conserved J-encoded phenylalanine. In an earlier analysis of approximately 500 of the donors, sequences lacking an unambiguous match to a single V gene segment were excluded. An earlier analysis of 500 to 600 of the donors classified V segments as functional when productive rearrangements were above 56.7% and as segregating when the standard deviation between donors was above 5%. A statistical classification framework was built to diagnose cytomegalovirus status from the catalog of TCR beta chain sequences. A later analysis assigned V and J genes by comparing TCR nucleotide sequences with IMGT/GENE-DB human TR gene sequences. Using the TCRdist pipeline, a later analysis assigned CDR3 sequences along with most-parsimonious VDJ recombination scenarios. In a later analysis, every TCR beta chain was defined by the combination of its CDR3 amino acid sequence and its V-gene family, and reads without a unique V-gene family were dropped. As a way to deal with suspected cross-contamination and a sequencing artifact, a later analysis dropped hundreds of nucleotide sequences that were highly shared and had low generation probability. A later analysis calculated a clonal expansion index for each public chain from normalized within-repertoire ranks of inferred template counts. In a later analysis, generation probabilities were computed with a VDJ recombination model fitted to out-of-frame rearrangements, and the resulting probabilities were checked against IGoR. A later analysis scored TCR-TCR, TCR-HLA and TCR-CMV co-occurrence with hypergeometric tests, applying a repertoire-size bias correction to TCR pairs. To estimate false discovery rates, a later analysis permuted the HLA or CMV assignments 20 times. In a later analysis, co-occurring TCRs were grouped using DBSCAN, and TCRdist sequence similarity was added for clustering within HLA-allele-positive subsets. Repertoires with fewer than 30,000 or more than 120,000 public chains, plus five repertoires with anomalous nucleotide sharing, were excluded from co-occurrence clustering. TCRdb's version of the immuneACCESS table is confined to in-frame rearrangements and falls short of the full clone set. An unresolved V gene accounts for under half of the shortfall where checked; the remainder is of unknown origin. V, J and clone size reflect that table, while D and trimming were determined from the DNA. For this sample the table gives around 190,000 clones, of which about 76% were detected only once. The ten largest clones add up to approximately 1.4% of the sample.

The cohort consisted of 650 to 700 healthy bone marrow donors. All cohort members were sampled while nominally healthy, although unrecorded immune exposures were likely present. The donor tested CMV seronegative, placing the donor among the 350 or so seronegative members of the cohort. Each donor provided a peripheral blood sample, and peripheral blood mononuclear cells were used for TCR beta sequencing. The Qiagen DNeasy Blood Extraction Kit was used to extract genomic DNA from the blood cell samples. On this clone: Its target antigen remains unknown. No per-base quality is available; no much larger clone lies one base away.

What the study reported, not specific to this receptor: Only TCR beta chains were sequenced in this cohort, and the absence of alpha or paired-chain data limited detectable features. Presence/absence analyses assumed roughly uniform sequencing depth across donors, an assumption that may not hold. In a later analysis, most CMV-associated TCR beta chains were found to appear HLA-restricted, with HLA associations seemingly driven largely by CMV exposure. According to a later analysis, parvovirus B19, influenza, CMV and Epstein-Barr virus appeared linked to several top co-occurrence clusters. When HLA alleles, especially DR and DQ, strongly co-occurred, TCR associations were difficult to assign to individual alleles. In both the original and validation cohorts, the classifier was reported to diagnose cytomegalovirus status with high specificity and sensitivity. For the cohort, immune exposure information was limited to CMV serostatus. A later genetic analysis associated a missense DCLRE1C variant with V-gene and J-gene trimming of TCR beta chains, and an independent cohort replicated the association. Specific HLA alleles were associated with 16,951 TCR beta sequences at a false discovery rate of 0.05 in a later analysis. Across donors, most TCR sequences were observed very rarely, whereas some public TCRs were present in many individuals. Because counts were too low, fewer than 20 rarely observed V segments, including chromosome 9 orphons, were excluded from the earlier analysis of roughly 580 of the donors. In a later analysis, HLA-associated TCR beta chains were found to be more clonally expanded and to have lower generation probabilities than equally common non-associated chains. Three of the identified cytomegalovirus-associated TCR beta chains were confirmed in vitro to be specific for cytomegalovirus antigens. Some IMGT-functional V segments, including TRBV6-2 and TRBV6-3, could not be told apart with the 87-base-pair reads, so those segments were excluded. A later genetic analysis reported fewer N-insertions in productive TCRs among donors in an Asian-associated ancestry cluster than the roughly 700-donor mean. The sequencing pipeline was judged likely to have produced a cluster of highly shared sequence variants as a technical artifact. In an earlier analysis of more than 500 of the donors, most TCR beta V segments appeared in productive rearrangements about 87% or about 30% of the time, broadly matching IMGT annotations. The authors suggested that the approach could potentially be generalized to other disease states and immunological phenotypes. Because HLA typing was unavailable for some donors at each locus, only the typed subset was used in association tests. In a later analysis, TCR association rates were found to vary across HLA loci, with the most associated TCRs seen for DRB1 alleles and the fewest for HLA-C alleles. A further reported finding was that TCR beta sequences accurately predicted the HLA-A and HLA-B alleles for most subjects in the first cohort. Correlated functional status among segregating V segments might be attributable to linkage disequilibrium, but an unknown experimental factor could not be ruled out. A total of 150 to 200 TCR beta chains were listed by the study as associated with cytomegalovirus.

This clonotype was obtained from a woman between 50 and 59 years old in good health and CMV-seronegative. The chain links TRBV2 with TRBJ2-7; the D gene identity is not certain. Sequences were obtained from PBMCs. The nucleotides are TGTGCCAGCAGTGAGTCCCCCACCTACGAGCAGTACTTC. Protein translation: CASSESPTYEQYF.